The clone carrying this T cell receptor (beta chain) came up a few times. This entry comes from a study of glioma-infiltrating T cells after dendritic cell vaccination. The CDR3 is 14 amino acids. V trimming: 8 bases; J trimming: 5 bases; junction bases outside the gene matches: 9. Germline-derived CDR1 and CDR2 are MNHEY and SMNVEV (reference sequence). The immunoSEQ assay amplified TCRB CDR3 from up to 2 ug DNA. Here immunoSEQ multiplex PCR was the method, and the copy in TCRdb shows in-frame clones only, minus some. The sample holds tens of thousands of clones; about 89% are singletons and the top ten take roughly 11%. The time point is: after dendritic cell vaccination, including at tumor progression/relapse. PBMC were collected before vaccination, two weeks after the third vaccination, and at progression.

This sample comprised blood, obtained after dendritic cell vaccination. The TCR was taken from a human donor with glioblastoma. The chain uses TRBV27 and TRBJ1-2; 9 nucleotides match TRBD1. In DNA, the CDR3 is TGTGCCAGCGGATACCGGGACAGGGTATATGGCTACACCTTC. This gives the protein CASGYRDRVYGYTF.